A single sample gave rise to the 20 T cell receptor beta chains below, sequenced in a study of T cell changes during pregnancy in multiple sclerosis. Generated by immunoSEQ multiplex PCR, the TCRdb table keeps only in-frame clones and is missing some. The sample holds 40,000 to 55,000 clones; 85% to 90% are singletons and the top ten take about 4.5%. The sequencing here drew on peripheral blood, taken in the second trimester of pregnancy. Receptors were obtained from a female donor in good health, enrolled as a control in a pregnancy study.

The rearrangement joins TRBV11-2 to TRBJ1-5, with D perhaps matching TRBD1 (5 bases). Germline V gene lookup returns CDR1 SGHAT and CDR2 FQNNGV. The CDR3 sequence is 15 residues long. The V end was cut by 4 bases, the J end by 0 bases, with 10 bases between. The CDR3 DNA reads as TGTGCCAGCAGCTCGGGACTCTTTAGCAATCAGCCCCAGCATTTT. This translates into CASSSGLFSNQPQHF. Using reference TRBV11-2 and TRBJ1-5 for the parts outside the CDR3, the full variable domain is EAGVAQSPRYKIIEKRQSVAFWCNPISGHATLYWYQQILGQGPKLLIQFQNNGVVDDSQLPKDRFSAERLKGVDSTLKIQPAKLEDSAVYLCASSSGLFSNQPQHFGDGTRLSIL.

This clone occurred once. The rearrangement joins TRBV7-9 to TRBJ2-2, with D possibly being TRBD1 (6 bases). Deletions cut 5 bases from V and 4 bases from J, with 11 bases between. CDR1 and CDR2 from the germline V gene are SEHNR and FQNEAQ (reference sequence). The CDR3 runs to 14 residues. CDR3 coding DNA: TGTGCCAGCAGCCCAGGGGTGGTCACCGGGGAGCTGTTTTTT. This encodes CASSPGVVTGELFF.

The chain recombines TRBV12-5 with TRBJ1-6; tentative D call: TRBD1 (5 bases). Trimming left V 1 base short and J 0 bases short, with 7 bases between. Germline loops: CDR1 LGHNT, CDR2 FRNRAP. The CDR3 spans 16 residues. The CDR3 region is CASGLGDSSYNSPLHF. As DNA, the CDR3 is TGTGCTAGTGGTTTGGGTGACAGCTCCTATAATTCACCCCTCCACTTT.

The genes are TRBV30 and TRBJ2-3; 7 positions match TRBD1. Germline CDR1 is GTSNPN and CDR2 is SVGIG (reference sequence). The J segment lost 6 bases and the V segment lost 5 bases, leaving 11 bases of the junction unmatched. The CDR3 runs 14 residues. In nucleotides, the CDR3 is TGTGCCTGGGGTCGGGGACAGTTGGTTGATACGCAGTATTTT. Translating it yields CAWGRGQLVDTQYF.

The CDR3 DNA reads as TGTGTCCCGGGAGGGGCGCAATATGGCTACACCTTC. It codes for CVPGGAQYGYTF. The chain uses TRBV7-9 and TRBJ1-2; D perhaps matches TRBD1 (5 bases). CDR1 is SEHNR, CDR2 FQNEAQ, per germline (reference sequence). This CDR3 spans 12 amino acids.

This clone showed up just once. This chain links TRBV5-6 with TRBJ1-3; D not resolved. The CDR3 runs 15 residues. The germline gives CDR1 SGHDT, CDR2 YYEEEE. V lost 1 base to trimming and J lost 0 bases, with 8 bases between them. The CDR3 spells CASSLRVRSGNTIYF. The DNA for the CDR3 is TGTGCCAGCAGCTTGAGAGTTCGCTCTGGAAACACCATATATTTT.

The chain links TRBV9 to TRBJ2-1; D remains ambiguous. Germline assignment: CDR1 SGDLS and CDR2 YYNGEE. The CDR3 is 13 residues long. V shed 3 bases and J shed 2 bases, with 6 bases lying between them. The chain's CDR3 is CASSGSAYNEQFF. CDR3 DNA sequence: TGTGCCAGCAGCGGGTCGGCCTACAATGAGCAGTTCTTC.

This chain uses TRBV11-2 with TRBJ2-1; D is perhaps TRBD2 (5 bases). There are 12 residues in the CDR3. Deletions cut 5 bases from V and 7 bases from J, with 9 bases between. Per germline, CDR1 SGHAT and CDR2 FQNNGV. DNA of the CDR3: TGTGCCAGCAGCCGTACTAGAAATGAGCAGTTCTTC. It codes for CASSRTRNEQFF.

The chain's CDR3 is CASSLGEGGEKLFF. DNA for the CDR3: TGTGCCAGCAGCTTAGGAGAGGGAGGTGAAAAACTGTTTTTT. The chain has TRBV7-6 and TRBJ1-4; D uncertain. From germline, CDR1 is SGHVS and CDR2 FNYEAQ. Deletions cut 1 base from V and 7 bases from J, with 10 bases between. The length of the CDR3 is 14 residues.

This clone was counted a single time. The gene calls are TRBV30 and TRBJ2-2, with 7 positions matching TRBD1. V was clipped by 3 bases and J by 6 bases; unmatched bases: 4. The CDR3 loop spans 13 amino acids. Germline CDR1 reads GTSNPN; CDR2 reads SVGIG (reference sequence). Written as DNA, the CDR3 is TGTGCCTGGAGACCAGACAGGGCCGGGGAGCTGTTTTTT. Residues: CAWRPDRAGELFF.

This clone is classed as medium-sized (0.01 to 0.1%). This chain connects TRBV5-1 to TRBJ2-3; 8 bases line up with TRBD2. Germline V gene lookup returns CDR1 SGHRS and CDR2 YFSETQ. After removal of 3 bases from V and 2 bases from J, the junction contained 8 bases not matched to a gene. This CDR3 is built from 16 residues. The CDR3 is CASSYRTSLYTDTQYF. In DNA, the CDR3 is TGCGCCAGCAGCTACCGGACTAGCTTATACACAGATACGCAGTATTTT.

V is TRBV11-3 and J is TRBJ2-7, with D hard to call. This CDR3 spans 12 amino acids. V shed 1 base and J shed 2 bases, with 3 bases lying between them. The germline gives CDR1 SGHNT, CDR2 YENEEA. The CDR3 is CASSLVTYEQYF. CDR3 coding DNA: TGTGCCAGCAGCTTAGTTACCTACGAGCAGTACTTC.

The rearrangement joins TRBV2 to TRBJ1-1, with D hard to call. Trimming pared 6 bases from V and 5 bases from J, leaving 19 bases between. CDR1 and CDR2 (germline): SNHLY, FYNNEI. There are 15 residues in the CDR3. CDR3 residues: CASRQRRFERTEAFF. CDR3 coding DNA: TGTGCCAGCAGGCAGAGGAGATTTGAAAGGACTGAAGCTTTCTTT.

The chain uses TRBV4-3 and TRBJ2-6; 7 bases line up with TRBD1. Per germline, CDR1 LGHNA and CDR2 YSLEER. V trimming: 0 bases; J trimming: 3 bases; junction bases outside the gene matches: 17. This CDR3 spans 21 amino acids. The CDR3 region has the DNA TGCGCCAGCAGCCAAGACTGGGGTCGGGACAGCCTTTTTAGTGGGGCCAACGTCCTGACTTTC. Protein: CASSQDWGRDSLFSGANVLTF.

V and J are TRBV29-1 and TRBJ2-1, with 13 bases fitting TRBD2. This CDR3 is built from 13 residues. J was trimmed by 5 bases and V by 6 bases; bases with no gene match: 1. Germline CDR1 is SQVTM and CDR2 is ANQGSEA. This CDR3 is CSVGTSGDNEQFF. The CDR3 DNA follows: TGCAGCGTCGGGACTAGCGGGGACAATGAGCAGTTCTTC.

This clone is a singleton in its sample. CDR3 sequence (DNA): TGCAGCGTTGAAGATAGAGGTGGCTACACCTTC. As protein: CSVEDRGGYTF. The rearrangement uses TRBV29-1 and TRBJ1-2; D not certain. The V gene lost 0 bases and the J gene lost 7 bases, with 6 bases spanning the gap. Germline V gives CDR1 SQVTM, CDR2 ANQGSEA. This CDR3 has 11 residues.

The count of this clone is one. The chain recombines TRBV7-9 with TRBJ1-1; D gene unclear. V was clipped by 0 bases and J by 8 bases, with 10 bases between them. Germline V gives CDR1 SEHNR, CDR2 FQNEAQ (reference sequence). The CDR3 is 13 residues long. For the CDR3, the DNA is TGTGCCAGCAGCTTAGCGAAACAGCTCGAAGCTTTCTTT. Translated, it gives CASSLAKQLEAFF.

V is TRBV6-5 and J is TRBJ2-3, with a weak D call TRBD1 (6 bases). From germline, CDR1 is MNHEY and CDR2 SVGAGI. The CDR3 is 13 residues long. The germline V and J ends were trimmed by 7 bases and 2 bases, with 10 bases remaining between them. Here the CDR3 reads CASNDRYTDTQYF. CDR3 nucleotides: TGTGCCAGCAACGACAGGTACACAGATACGCAGTATTTT.

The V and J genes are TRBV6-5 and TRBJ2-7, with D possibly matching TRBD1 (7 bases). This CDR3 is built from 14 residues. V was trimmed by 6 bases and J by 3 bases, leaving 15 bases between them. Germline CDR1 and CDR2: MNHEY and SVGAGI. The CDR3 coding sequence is TGTGCCAGCAGGGGGGGACAGTCACTCTACGAGCAGTACTTC. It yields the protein CASRGGQSLYEQYF.

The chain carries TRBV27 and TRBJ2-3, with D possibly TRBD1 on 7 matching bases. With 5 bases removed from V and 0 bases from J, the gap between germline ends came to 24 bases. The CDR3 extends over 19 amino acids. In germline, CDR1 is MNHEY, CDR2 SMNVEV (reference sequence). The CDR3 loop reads CASSQGGGTEITSTDTQYF. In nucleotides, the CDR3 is TGTGCCAGCAGTCAGGGGGGCGGGACAGAGATTACTAGCACAGATACGCAGTATTTT.